The TCR beta chain under discussion was sequenced for a study of CD8+ T cells in alopecia areata (dated by TCRdb to the late 2010s). With regard to the full study: The treated patients took part in an open-label pilot trial in which moderate-to-severe alopecia areata was treated with oral tofacitinib at 5 to 10 mg twice daily. In treated patients, disease severity was measured using the SALT score, which gives the percentage of scalp surface area affected. In both human patients and the C3H/HeJ mouse model, the study applied high-throughput TCRbeta sequencing to look at T cell clonal expansion in alopecia areata. Tofacitinib was given for 6 to 18 months, followed by 6 months of follow-up off drug to assess delayed response and recurrence. In humans, TCRbeta sequencing was performed on scalp tissue and on sorted CD4+ and CD8+ peripheral blood T cells from healthy controls and from patients with patchy or totalis/universalis alopecia areata. TCRbeta CDR3 regions were amplified by immunoSEQ multiplex PCR with 35 Vbeta forward and 13 Jbeta reverse primers. RNA came from the PAXgene miRNA kit for fixed scalp, the miRNeasy kit for PBMCs, and the RNeasy kit for mouse skin. Scalp clonality was compared among normal scalp (n=4), patchy alopecia areata scalp (n=8), and alopecia totalis/universalis scalp (n=8). Biopsies were taken from tofacitinib-treated patients at baseline and at 4 and 24 weeks of treatment, and a later scalp biopsy was taken in several of the tofacitinib-treated patients. The study at large found these results: Because the treated cohort was small and had just a single nonresponder, larger studies are needed to establish links between baseline CD8+ expansion and response. Higher clonality and more expanded CD8+ clones were observed in lesional scalp than in normal scalp, particularly in alopecia totalis/universalis, a finding suggestive of antigenic drive. During tofacitinib treatment, many expanded lesional clones remained in scalp and blood, and this persistence may partly explain relapse after treatment is stopped. Shared TCR sequences between patients were less evident than in mice, which may be partly attributable to HLA diversity in the patient population. Unlike mouse skin, which is dominated by gammadelta T cells, normal human skin has resident alphabeta T cells that are also sequenced, and this complicates analysis of the scalp TCR repertoire. With tofacitinib, both scalp clonality and the number of expanded CD8+ clones among the top 100 scalp clones went down significantly.

The library was obtained by the immunoSEQ multiplex PCR assay. RNA was extracted from all samples and reverse transcribed into cDNA as template for TCR sequencing. First-strand cDNA was synthesized with SuperScript III using a 2:1 mix of oligo-dT and random hexamers. A synthetic immune receptor repertoire was used to measure amplification bias, and any remaining bias was corrected computationally. In the original analysis: After raw reads were preprocessed to remove errors, the CDR3 was defined following IMGT conventions as running from the conserved cysteine to phenylalanine. Clonality was calculated as 1 minus Shannon entropy normalized by log2 of the number of productive unique TCRs. Whether scalp clones were CD4 or CD8 was inferred by matching scalp TCRbeta sequences against CD4 and CD8 repertoires sorted from blood. Here the immuneACCESS table is served through TCRdb, limited to in-frame sequences with V and J called. Missing clones are a known gap in these copies; in checked studies unresolved V genes cover under half, and the rest lacks a known reason. That table is the source of V, J and clone size, and D and trimming were worked out from the DNA. For this sample there are fewer than 200,000 clones; about 54% appear just once. Approximately 16% of the sample is taken by the ten largest.

V loses 5 bases at its end and J loses 4 bases; junction bases beyond the gene matches: 4. The CDR1 and CDR2 encoded by the germline V gene are SNHLY and FYNNEI. The CDR3 runs 14 amino acids, cysteine and phenylalanine included. Left in the record is the CDR3 DNA by itself, 42 bases read in frame from the first base. The sample's treatment or condition label, decoded: oral pan-JAK inhibitor, 5-10 mg twice daily. From alopecia areata patients, peripheral blood was collected along with lesional scalp punch biopsies. After PBMCs were isolated by density centrifugation and stained for CD3, CD4 and CD8, a FACSAria was used to sort CD4+ and CD8+ T cells. As regards this clone: The antigen it recognizes is unknown. One base away there is no much larger clone; base qualities are not given.

This TCR was recovered from a human donor with alopecia areata. The V gene is TRBV2 and the J gene is TRBJ2-1, with TRBD1 matching 8 junction bases. The specimen comprised CD4+ T cells sorted from blood, sampled at roughly week 55, from a patient treated with tofacitinib. In nucleotides, the sequence is TGTGCCAGCAGTCCAGGGGGCAGGTACAATGAGCAGTTCTTC. This sequence encodes CASSPGGRYNEQFF.